The 27 T cell receptor beta chains presented below share a single source sample, sequenced in a study of molecular identifiers for immune sequencing clone quantification (dated by TCRdb to between 2017 and 2018). Preparation of the library involved PCR. The sequencing machine was a NextSeq 500. TCRdb itself trimmed the public reads at Q25 with fastp, ran MiXCR and retained productive beta chains. Duplicate CDR3 protein sequences are folded into a single record with the most common DNA and genes. Here the sample has about half a million distinct CDR3 sequences; around 23% occur a single time. The biggest ten clones account for roughly 0.79% of the sample. The material sequenced was naive CD8+ T cells from blood, with Jurkat cell RNA spiked in. Taken with the paper, the label for cell subset or site translates to: FACS-sorted CD8+CD4-CCR7+CD45RA+ naive T cells. These receptors were taken from a human donor in good health. Some libraries in this study had Jurkat cell RNA spiked in.

This clonotype was seen at least ten times. The V and J genes are TRBV6-6 and TRBJ2-3; unclear D gene. The germline gives CDR1 MNHNY, CDR2 SVGAGI (reference sequence). This CDR3 is built from 16 residues. Deletions cut 6 bases from V and 1 base from J, with 17 bases between. This CDR3 is CASSSISLGGTDTQYF. The CDR3 DNA sequence: TGTGCCAGCAGCTCAATATCCCTCGGCGGCACAGATACGCAGTATTTT.

This clonotype was counted at least ten times. The chain has TRBV7-2 and TRBJ2-3, with a weak D call TRBD2 (5 bases). CDR1 and CDR2 (germline): SGHTA, FQGNSA. The CDR3 contains 16 residues. The germline V and J ends were trimmed by 1 base and 1 base, with 12 bases remaining between them. The CDR3 region is CASSLGLIPRTDTQYF. The CDR3 DNA is TGTGCCAGCAGCTTAGGACTAATCCCCCGCACAGATACGCAGTATTTT.

The rearrangement joins TRBV11-2 to TRBJ2-2, with D perhaps TRBD1 (6 bases). The V end lost 0 bases, the J end lost 0 bases, and 17 bases lay between the germline ends. The CDR3 consists of 19 residues. CDR1 is SGHAT and CDR2 is FQNNGV in the germline V gene. CDR3 in amino acids: CASSLDGTPGTPNTGELFF. Written as DNA, the CDR3 is TGTGCCAGCAGCTTAGATGGTACTCCCGGGACACCGAACACCGGGGAGCTGTTTTTT.

As concerns this clonotype: Germline and junction disagree at one end, which may indicate a read error. The J gene is TRBJ2-1, the V gene TRBV5-3, with TRBD2 identical over 10 bases. TRBV5-3 is reported as an ORF; its role is uncertain. The CDR3 loop spans 16 amino acids. The CDR3 reads CASSLVGLAVYNEQFF. In DNA, the CDR3 is TGTGCCAGCAGCTTGGTTGGACTAGCGGTGTACAATGAGCAGTTCTTC.

The chain employs TRBV4-1 and TRBJ2-7, with 11 positions matching TRBD2. The trim removed 4 bases at V and 2 bases at J, leaving 4 bases unmatched. CDR1 and CDR2 from the germline V gene are MGHRA and YSYEKL. The CDR3 covers 15 residues. Here the CDR3 DNA reads TGCGCCAGCAGCCCGACTAGCGGGGAGGCCTACGAGCAGTACTTC. It yields the protein CASSPTSGEAYEQYF.

This clonotype has a count of ten or more. The chain employs TRBV7-9 and TRBJ1-4; no reliable D call. This CDR3 has 15 residues. Trimming left V 1 base short and J 4 bases short, with 10 bases between. CDR1 is SEHNR and CDR2 is FQNEAQ in the germline V gene (reference sequence). This CDR3 is CASSLGTTGNEKLFF. The CDR3 bases are TGTGCCAGCAGCTTAGGAACGACGGGTAATGAAAAACTGTTTTTT.

As to this clonotype: A much larger clone differs by one base, so this may be a read error. The rearrangement uses TRBV4-1 and TRBJ2-7; no clear D gene. Germline CDR1 is MGHRA and CDR2 is YSYEKL. The CDR3 runs 13 residues. CDR3 residues: CASSPPSSCEQYF. The CDR3 DNA sequence: TGCGCCAGCAGCCCCCCCAGTTCCTGCGAGCAGTACTTC.

In the case of this clonotype: A much larger clone lies one base from this, so it may be a read error. V gene TRBV12-5 combines with J gene TRBJ1-5, with 12 positions matching TRBD1. Per the germline V gene, CDR1 is LGHNT and CDR2 is FRNRAP. The CDR3 loop spans 17 amino acids. CDR3 sequence: CASGLTGTGGGNQPQQF. The DNA of the CDR3 is TGTGCTAGTGGTTTGACGGGGACAGGGGGCGGTAATCAGCCCCAGCAGTTT.

V usage is TRBV28 and J usage is TRBJ2-7, with D perhaps matching TRBD2 (6 bases). Germline values: CDR1 MDHEN, CDR2 SYDVKM. CDR3 length equals 15 residues. V lost 3 bases to trimming and J lost 2 bases, with 14 bases between them. This CDR3 is CASSFSGGTAYEQYF. The DNA for the CDR3 is TGTGCCAGCAGTTTTTCTGGCGGGACTGCCTACGAGCAGTACTTC.

This clonotype has a count of ten or more. The chain is built from TRBV5-1 and TRBJ2-3, with 11 nucleotides matching TRBD2. The trim removed 7 bases at V and 4 bases at J, leaving 11 bases unmatched. Germline V gives CDR1 SGHRS, CDR2 YFSETQ. This CDR3 comprises 16 residues. The CDR3 nucleotides read TGCGCCAGCCACGAAGGAATAGCGGGAGGGCCAGATACGCAGTATTTT. It codes for CASHEGIAGGPDTQYF. Together with reference TRBV5-1 and TRBJ2-3, the CDR3 gives the full variable domain: KAGVTQTPRYLIKTRGQQVTLSCSPISGHRSVSWYQQTPGQGLQFLFEYFSETQRNKGNFPGRFSGRQFSNSRSEMNVSTLELGDSALYLCASHEGIAGGPDTQYFGPGTRLTVL.

This clonotype was found many times. The chain joins TRBV7-2 to TRBJ2-7; 8 bases are shared with TRBD2. Germline CDR1 SGHTA, CDR2 FQGNSA. The J segment lost 0 bases and the V segment lost 5 bases, leaving 12 bases of the junction unmatched. The CDR3 runs 17 residues. The CDR3 loop is CASSQVGGGPSSYEQYF. The CDR3 DNA sequence: TGTGCCAGCAGCCAAGTCGGCGGGGGGCCAAGCTCCTACGAGCAGTACTTC.

The chain joins TRBV4-3 to TRBJ2-3, with 7 bases lining up with TRBD2. Germline-derived CDR1 and CDR2 are LGHNA and YSLEER. This CDR3 is built from 16 residues. V was clipped by 0 bases and J by 8 bases; unmatched bases: 11. CDR3 bases: TGCGCCAGCAGCCAAGATAGGAGCGGGGCCACGGGTACGCAGTATTTT. It is translated as CASSQDRSGATGTQYF.

V gene TRBV5-8 combines with J gene TRBJ2-1; 7 nucleotides line up with TRBD2. V trimming: 5 bases; J trimming: 5 bases; junction bases outside the gene matches: 13. This CDR3 region has 16 residues. The V gene's germline CDR1 is SGHTS and CDR2 YDEGEE. CDR3 DNA sequence: TGTGCCAGCAGTTCCGCGGGAGACTCCATAAACAATGAGCAGTTCTTC. This gives the protein CASSSAGDSINNEQFF.

Many counts were recorded for this clonotype. The chain joins TRBV6-5 to TRBJ1-5; 7 positions agree with TRBD1. The CDR3 totals 17 residues. With V trimmed by 6 bases and J by 1 base, 12 bases remained unmatched. Germline CDR1 is MNHEY and CDR2 is SVGAGI. The CDR3 loop is CASSQGVGGRSNQPQHF. Written as DNA, the CDR3 is TGTGCCAGCAGCCAGGGGGTTGGGGGCAGGAGCAATCAGCCCCAGCATTTT.

The V and J genes are TRBV7-6 and TRBJ2-3; 11 nucleotides match TRBD2. V was pared by 5 bases and J by 6 bases, with 7 bases of the junction left unmatched. This CDR3 spans 15 amino acids. The germline CDR1 and CDR2 sequences are SGHVS and FNYEAQ. CDR3 sequence reads: CASSNSGGAVDTQYF. The CDR3 DNA reads as TGTGCCAGCAGCAATAGCGGGGGGGCCGTGGATACGCAGTATTTT.

This clonotype was seen more than once but under ten times. The rearrangement links TRBV28 to TRBJ2-1; maybe TRBD2 (7 bases). This CDR3 has 16 amino acids. V lost 2 bases and J 9 bases, leaving 20 bases between the germline ends. CDR1 and CDR2 from the germline V gene are MDHEN and SYDVKM. CDR3 loop: CASSLRLLRGRFEQFF. As DNA, the CDR3 is TGTGCCAGCAGTTTACGACTACTGCGGGGGCGCTTTGAGCAGTTCTTC.

As regards this clonotype: Given a much more abundant clone one base away, this may be a read error. The chain's CDR3 is CASSLSRGHETQYF. The CDR3 nucleotides are TGTGCCAGCAGCTTAAGTCGGGGGCATGAGACCCAGTACTTC. The V call is TRBV7-2, the J call TRBJ2-5, with D perhaps TRBD1 or TRBD2 (6 bases each). Trimming took 2 bases from V and 5 from J, leaving 12 bases between them. This CDR3 contains 14 residues. CDR1 is SGHTA, CDR2 FQGNSA, per germline.

This clonotype was picked up a small number of times. The V gene is TRBV13, the J gene TRBJ2-2; no definite D call. This CDR3 has 14 amino acids. Per the germline V gene, CDR1 is PRHDT and CDR2 is FYEKMQ (reference sequence). V lost 3 bases and J lost 0, with 5 bases in between. The CDR3 here is CASSFSANTGELFF. CDR3 in DNA: TGTGCCAGCAGCTTTTCAGCGAACACCGGGGAGCTGTTTTTT.

The DNA of the CDR3 is TGCACCGGCAGCTGGGCGGGGGGGCCCACAGATACGCAGTATTTT. It specifies CTGSWAGGPTDTQYF. V and J are TRBV5-1 and TRBJ2-3, with 9 bases aligning to TRBD2. Looked up from germline, CDR1 is SGHRS and CDR2 is YFSETQ. The CDR3 has 15 residues. Full variable domain (rest looked up from reference TRBV5-1 and TRBJ2-3): KAGVTQTPRYLIKTRGQQVTLSCSPISGHRSVSWYQQTPGQGLQFLFEYFSETQRNKGNFPGRFSGRQFSNSRSEMNVSTLELGDSALYLCTGSWAGGPTDTQYFGPGTRLTVL.

The table lists this clonotype with a few counts. The J gene is TRBJ1-5, the V gene TRBV5-8; D possibly corresponds to TRBD1 (5 bases). The CDR3 is made up of 17 amino acids. The V end lost 3 bases, the J end lost 4 bases, and 20 bases lay between the germline ends. Germline V gene sequence: CDR1 SGHTS, CDR2 YDEGEE. CDR3 in DNA: TGTGCCAGCAGCTCTGCCGGTGTGGGGCGAGGGAATCAGCCCCAGCATTTT. Translated: CASSSAGVGRGNQPQHF.

Ten or more counts support this clonotype. The chain couples TRBV20-1 to TRBJ2-3; 8 bases align to TRBD1. Germline V lookup: CDR1 DFQATT, CDR2 SNEGSKA (reference sequence). The CDR3 spans 15 residues. V lost 3 bases and J lost 1; bases outside the gene matches: 6. The CDR3 sequence: CSASEPGQGTDTQYF. The CDR3 region has the DNA TGCAGTGCTAGCGAACCGGGACAGGGCACAGATACGCAGTATTTT.

The chain links TRBV27 to TRBJ1-5, with 7 bases identical to TRBD1. Trimming at V came to 7 bases and at J to 0 bases, leaving 9 bases not matched to a gene. Germline-derived CDR1 and CDR2 are MNHEY and SMNVEV (reference sequence). This CDR3 has 16 amino acids. The CDR3 reads CASKPNRGYSNQPQHF. DNA for the CDR3: TGTGCCAGCAAGCCAAACAGGGGATATAGCAATCAGCCCCAGCATTTT.

The chain combines TRBV4-3 with TRBJ1-1; tentatively, D is TRBD1 (5 bases). CDR1 is LGHNA, CDR2 YSLEER, per germline. CDR3 length: 17 amino acids. V lost 4 bases to trimming and J lost 0 bases, with 18 bases between them. CDR3 DNA sequence: TGCGCCAGCAGCCCAAGAAGGGACCGAACTTTGAACACTGAAGCTTTCTTT. Translation: CASSPRRDRTLNTEAFF.

This chain links TRBV5-1 with TRBJ2-3; the D gene is possibly TRBD1 (5 bases). The CDR3 is 16 amino acids. V was cut by 4 bases and J by 1 base, with 16 bases left in between. Looked up from germline, CDR1 is SGHRS and CDR2 is YFSETQ. The CDR3 coding sequence is TGCGCCAGCAGCCCGGAAGGGGCCAGCGGCACAGATACGCAGTATTTT. This encodes CASSPEGASGTDTQYF.

V is TRBV7-9 and J is TRBJ2-5; 7 bases line up with TRBD2. After removal of 5 bases from V and 0 bases from J, the junction contained 18 bases not matched to a gene. Germline CDR1 SEHNR, CDR2 FQNEAQ (reference sequence). The CDR3 has 19 amino acids. CDR3 in DNA: TGTGCCAGCAGCCCAAAGCGGGACGGGAGCTTTGTTTACCAAGAGACCCAGTACTTC. It yields the protein CASSPKRDGSFVYQETQYF.

This rearrangement joins TRBV20-1 to TRBJ2-7, with a possible D match to TRBD2 (5 bases). From germline, CDR1 is DFQATT and CDR2 SNEGSKA (reference sequence). This CDR3 contains 13 residues. V dropped 0 bases and J dropped 3 bases, with 9 bases sitting between them. The CDR3 DNA reads as TGCAGTGCTAGAGATCGGACTTTCTACGAGCAGTACTTC. It is translated as CSARDRTFYEQYF.

Details on this clonotype: Relative to the germline gene, one junction end is altered; a read error may explain this. The chain uses TRBV28 and TRBJ1-4; D remains ambiguous. The germline CDR1 and CDR2 sequences are MDHEN and SYDVKM. This CDR3 has 14 residues. CDR3 protein: CASSLQLANEKLLF. CDR3 bases: TGTGCCAGCAGTCTACAGCTAGCTAATGAAAAACTGTTGTTT.